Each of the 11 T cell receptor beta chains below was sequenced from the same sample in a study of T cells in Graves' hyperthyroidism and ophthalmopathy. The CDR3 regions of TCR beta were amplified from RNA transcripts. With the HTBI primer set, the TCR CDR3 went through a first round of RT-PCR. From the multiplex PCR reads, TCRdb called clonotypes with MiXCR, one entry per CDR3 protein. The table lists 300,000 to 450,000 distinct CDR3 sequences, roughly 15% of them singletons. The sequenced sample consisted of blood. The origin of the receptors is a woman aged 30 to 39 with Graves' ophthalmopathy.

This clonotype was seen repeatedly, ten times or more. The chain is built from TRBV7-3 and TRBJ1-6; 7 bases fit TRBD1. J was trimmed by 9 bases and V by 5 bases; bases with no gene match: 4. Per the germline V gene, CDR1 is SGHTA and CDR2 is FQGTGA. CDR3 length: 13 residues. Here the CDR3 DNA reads TGTGCCAGCAGCACTGACAGGGTTTCACCCCTCCACTTT. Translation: CASSTDRVSPLHF.

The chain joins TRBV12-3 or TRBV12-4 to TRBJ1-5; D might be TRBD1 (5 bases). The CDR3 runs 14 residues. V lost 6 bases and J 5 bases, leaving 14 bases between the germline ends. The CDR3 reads CASRGRVNDQPQHF. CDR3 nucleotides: TGTGCCAGCAGAGGCAGGGTAAACGATCAGCCCCAGCATTTT.

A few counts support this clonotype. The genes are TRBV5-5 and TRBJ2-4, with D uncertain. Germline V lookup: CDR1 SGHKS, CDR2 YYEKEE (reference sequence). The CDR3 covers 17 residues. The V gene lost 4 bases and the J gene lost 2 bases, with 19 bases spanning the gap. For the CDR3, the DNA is TGTGCCAGCAGCCACTCACGGATCCTTGGGTCCAAAAACATTCAGTACTTC. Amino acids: CASSHSRILGSKNIQYF.

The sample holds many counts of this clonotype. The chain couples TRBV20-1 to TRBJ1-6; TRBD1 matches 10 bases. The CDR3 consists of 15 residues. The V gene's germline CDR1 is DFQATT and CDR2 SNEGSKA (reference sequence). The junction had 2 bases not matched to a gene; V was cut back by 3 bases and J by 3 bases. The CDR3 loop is CSASGTGVYNSPLHF. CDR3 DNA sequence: TGCAGTGCTAGTGGGACAGGGGTCTATAATTCACCCCTCCACTTT.

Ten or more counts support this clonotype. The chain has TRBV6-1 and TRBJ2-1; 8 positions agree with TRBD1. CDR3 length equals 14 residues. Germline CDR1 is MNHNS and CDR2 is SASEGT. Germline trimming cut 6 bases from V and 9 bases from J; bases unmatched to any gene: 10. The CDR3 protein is CASRQIDRGAEQFF. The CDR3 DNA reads TGTGCCAGCAGACAAATAGACAGGGGAGCTGAGCAGTTCTTC.

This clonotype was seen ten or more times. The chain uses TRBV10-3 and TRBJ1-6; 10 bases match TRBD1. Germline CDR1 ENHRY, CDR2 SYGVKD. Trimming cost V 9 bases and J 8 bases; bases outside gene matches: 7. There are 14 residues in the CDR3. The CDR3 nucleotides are TGTGCCATACAGGGCGGGACAGGGGATTCACCCCTCCACTTT. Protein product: CAIQGGTGDSPLHF.

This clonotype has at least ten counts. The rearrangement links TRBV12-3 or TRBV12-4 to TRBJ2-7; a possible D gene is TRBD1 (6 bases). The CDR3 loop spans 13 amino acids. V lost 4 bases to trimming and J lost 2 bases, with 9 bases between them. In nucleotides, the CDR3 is TGTGCCAGCAGTTGGGACACTGCCTACGAGCAGTACTTC. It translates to CASSWDTAYEQYF.

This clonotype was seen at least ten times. As DNA, the CDR3 is TGTGCCAGCAGCAAGGGACAGGGCACAGATACGCAGTATTTT. Its protein product is CASSKGQGTDTQYF. The chain recombines TRBV28 with TRBJ2-3; 8 bases agree with TRBD1. The CDR3 covers 14 residues. CDR1 MDHEN and CDR2 SYDVKM come from the germline V gene. J was trimmed by 1 base and V by 6 bases; bases with no gene match: 3.

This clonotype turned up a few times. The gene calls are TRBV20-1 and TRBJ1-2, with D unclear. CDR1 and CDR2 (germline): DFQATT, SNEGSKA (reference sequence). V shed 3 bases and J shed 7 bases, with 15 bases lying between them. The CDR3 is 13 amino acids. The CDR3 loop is CSASGYQGRGYTF. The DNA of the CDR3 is TGCAGTGCTAGCGGGTACCAAGGACGTGGCTACACCTTC.

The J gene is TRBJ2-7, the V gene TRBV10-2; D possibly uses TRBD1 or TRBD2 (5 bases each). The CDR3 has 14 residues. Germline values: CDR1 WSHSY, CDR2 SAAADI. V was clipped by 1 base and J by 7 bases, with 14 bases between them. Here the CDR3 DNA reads TGCGCCAGCAGTGAGTGGTCGGGTGAGGGGGAGCAGTACTTC. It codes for CASSEWSGEGEQYF.

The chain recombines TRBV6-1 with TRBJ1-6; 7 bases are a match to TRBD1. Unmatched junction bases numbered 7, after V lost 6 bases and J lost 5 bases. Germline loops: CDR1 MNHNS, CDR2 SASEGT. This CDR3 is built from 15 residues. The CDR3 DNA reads TGTGCCAGCAGACACAGGGACAGAGATAATTCACCCCTCCACTTT. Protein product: CASRHRDRDNSPLHF.